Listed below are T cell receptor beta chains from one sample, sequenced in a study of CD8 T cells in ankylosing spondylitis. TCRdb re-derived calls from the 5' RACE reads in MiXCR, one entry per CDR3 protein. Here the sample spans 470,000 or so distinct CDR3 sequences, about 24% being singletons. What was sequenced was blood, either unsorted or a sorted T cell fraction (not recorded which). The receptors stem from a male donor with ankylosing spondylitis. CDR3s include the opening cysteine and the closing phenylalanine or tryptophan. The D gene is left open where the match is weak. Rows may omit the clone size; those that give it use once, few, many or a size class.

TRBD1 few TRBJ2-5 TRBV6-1 TGTGCCAGCAGTGGGGGCAGGGGGCTGGAGACCCAGTACTTC CASSGGRGLETQYF
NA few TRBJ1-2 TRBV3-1 TGTGCCAGCAGCCAAGATCTTAGGGGGTCCGGCTACACCTTC CASSQDLRGSGYTF
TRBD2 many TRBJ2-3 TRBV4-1 TGCGCCAGCAGCCAAGACGGGTCCAGGGGTAGCGGGAGGGCAGATACGCAGTATTTT CASSQDGSRGSGRADTQYF
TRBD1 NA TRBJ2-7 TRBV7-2 TGTGCCAGCAGCTTAGGTTCCGGGACAGCCTACGAGCAGTACTTC CASSLGSGTAYEQYF
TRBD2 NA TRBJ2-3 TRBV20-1 TGCAGTGCTGGGACTAGGGTCACAGATACGCAGTATTTT CSAGTRVTDTQYF
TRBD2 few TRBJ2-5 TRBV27 TGTGCCAGCAGCACAGCGGGAGGAGAGACCCAGTACTTC CASSTAGGETQYF
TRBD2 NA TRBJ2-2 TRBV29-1 TGCAGCGTTGGAGGGCGGGAGCGTAACGGGGAGCTGTTTTTT CSVGGRERNGELFF
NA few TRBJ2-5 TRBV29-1 TGCAGCGTTGAGGGGAGTACGGGAGAGACCCAGTACTTC CSVEGSTGETQYF
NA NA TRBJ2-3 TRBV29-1 TGCAGCGTCACAGGGATTATGGGACCAGATACGCAGTATTTT CSVTGIMGPDTQYF
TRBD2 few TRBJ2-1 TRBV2 TGTGCCAGCACCCGGACTAGCGGTGCCTACAATGAGCAGTTCTTC CASTRTSGAYNEQFF
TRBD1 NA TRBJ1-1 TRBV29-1 TGCAGCGTCATTAATGACAGGGCCCTCAGGGTGAACACTGAAGCTTTCTTT CSVINDRALRVNTEAFF
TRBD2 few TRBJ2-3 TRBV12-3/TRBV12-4 TGTGCCAGCAGTTTGCGGAAAGCGGGAGGGAGGAATACGCAGTATTTT CASSLRKAGGRNTQYF
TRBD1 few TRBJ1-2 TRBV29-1 TGCAGCGTTGCGGACAGGGGGCGACGATCTAACTATGGCTACACCTTC CSVADRGRRSNYGYTF
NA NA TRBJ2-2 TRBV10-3 TGTGCCATCAGTGAGTCGTGGCAGGGGGGGAGAATCGCGAACACCGGGGAGCTGTTTTTT CAISESWQGGRIANTGELFF
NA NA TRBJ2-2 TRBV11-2 TGTGCCAGCAGCTCAGCGGGTTCATCGGGGGAGCTGTTTTTT CASSSAGSSGELFF
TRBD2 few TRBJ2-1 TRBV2 TGTGCCAGCAGTCACCCGGGACTACACAATGAGCAGTTCTTC CASSHPGLHNEQFF
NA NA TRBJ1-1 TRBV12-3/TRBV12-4 TGTGCCAGCAGTTTTGCGAATATGAACACTGAAGCTTTCTTT CASSFANMNTEAFF
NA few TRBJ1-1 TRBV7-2 TGTGCCAGCAGCTCTCGCGTCTACACTGAAGCTTTCTTT CASSSRVYTEAFF
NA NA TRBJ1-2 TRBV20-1 TGCAGTGCCCAACTGGATCGGGGCTATGGCTACACCTTC CSAQLDRGYGYTF
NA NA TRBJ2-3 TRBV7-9 TGTGCCAGCAGATCCCCCCAGGGCCACCTCGCAGATACGCAGTATTTT CASRSPQGHLADTQYF
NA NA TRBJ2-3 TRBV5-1 TGCGCCAGCATGGGGGTCGCAGATACGCAGTATTTT CASMGVADTQYF
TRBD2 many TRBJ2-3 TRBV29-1 TGCAGCGTAGGACTAGCGGGAACAGATACGCAGTATTTT CSVGLAGTDTQYF
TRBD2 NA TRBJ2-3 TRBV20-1 TGCAGTGCTGGCAAGAGCGGGGGCCCAGGGACAGATACGCAGTATTTT CSAGKSGGPGTDTQYF
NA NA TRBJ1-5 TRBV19 TGTGCCAGTAGTATAGGGCAGGGGTACCGGCAGCCCCAGCATTTT CASSIGQGYRQPQHF
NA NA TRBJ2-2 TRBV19 TGTGCCAGTAGTCTGCGACTTCTCGCCGGGGAGCTGTTTTTT CASSLRLLAGELFF
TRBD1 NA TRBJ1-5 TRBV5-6 TGTGCCAGCAGCATCGGGACAGGGGGCGCGAATCAGCCCCAGCATTTT CASSIGTGGANQPQHF
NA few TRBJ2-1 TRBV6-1 TGTGCCAGCAGAAGAGCAGTCCTTTCCTACAATGAGCAGTTCTTC CASRRAVLSYNEQFF
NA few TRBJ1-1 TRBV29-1 TGCAGCGTTGAAGGGGCCTGGAACACTGAAGCTTTCTTT CSVEGAWNTEAFF
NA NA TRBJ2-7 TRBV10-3 TGTGCCACCACGGCAGGCGCCCTCTCCTACGAGCAGTACTTC CATTAGALSYEQYF
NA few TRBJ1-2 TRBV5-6 TGTGCCAGCAGCTTGGTAGGCAACGATGGCTACACCTTC CASSLVGNDGYTF
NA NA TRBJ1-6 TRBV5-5 TGTGCCAGCAGCTTGCCGGGGATGGCACCCCTCCACTTT CASSLPGMAPLHF
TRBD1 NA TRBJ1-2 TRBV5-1 TGCGCCAGCAGCTCGGGGGACAGTTATGGCTACACCTTC CASSSGDSYGYTF
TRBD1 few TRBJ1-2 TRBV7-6 TGTGCCAGCAGCTTGGGACAGAGATATGGCTACACCTTC CASSLGQRYGYTF
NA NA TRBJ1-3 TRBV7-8 TGTGCCAGCAGCTTAGTTATGTCAGGGGCTGGAAACACCATATATTTT CASSLVMSGAGNTIYF
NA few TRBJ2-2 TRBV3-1 TGTGCCAGCAGCGAGCAGAGGTTTCGCACCGGGGAGCTGTTTTTT CASSEQRFRTGELFF
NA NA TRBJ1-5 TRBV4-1 TGCGCCAGCAGCCAAGTCACAGCTTATAGCAATCAGCCCCAGCATTTT CASSQVTAYSNQPQHF
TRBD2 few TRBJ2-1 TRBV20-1 TGCAGTGCTACCCCGGGACTAGCTTACAATGAGCAGTTCTTC CSATPGLAYNEQFF
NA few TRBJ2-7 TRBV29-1 TGCAGCGTTGAAGTTGGGGAACAGGGGAGGTACGAGCAGTACTTC CSVEVGEQGRYEQYF
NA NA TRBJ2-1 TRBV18 TGTGCCAGCTCACCGGACACCTACAATGAGCAGTTCTTC CASSPDTYNEQFF
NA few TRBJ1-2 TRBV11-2 TGTGCCAGCAGCTTAGCTATAGGCACGGAGAGTTATGGCTACACCTTC CASSLAIGTESYGYTF
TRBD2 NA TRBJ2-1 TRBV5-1 TGCGCCAGCAGGCCGGGGGGCAATGAGCAGTTCTTC CASRPGGNEQFF
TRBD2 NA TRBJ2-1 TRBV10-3 TGTGCCATCAGTGGGACCGGGACTAGGGGTTATTCTGAGCAGTTCTTC CAISGTGTRGYSEQFF
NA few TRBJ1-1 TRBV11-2 TGTGCCAGCAGCCCTCAGCCTTCAGGGATTGAAGCTTTCTTT CASSPQPSGIEAFF
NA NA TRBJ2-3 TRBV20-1 TGCAGTGCTAGAGACCCCCCGGCGATTAGCACAGATACGCAGTATTTT CSARDPPAISTDTQYF
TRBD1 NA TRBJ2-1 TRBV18 TGTGCCAGCTCATTCCTAGGGACAGATTACAATGAGCAGTTCTTC CASSFLGTDYNEQFF
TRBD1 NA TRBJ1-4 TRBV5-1 TGCGCCAGCAACGACAGGGGTCCTAATGAAAAACTGTTTTTT CASNDRGPNEKLFF
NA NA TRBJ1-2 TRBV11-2 TGTGCCAGCAGCTTAGGGGGGGGCTCGGAACCCTATGGCTACACCTTC CASSLGGGSEPYGYTF
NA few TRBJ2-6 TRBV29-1 TGCAGCGTTGATGAAGGGTCTGGGGCCAACGTCCTGACTTTC CSVDEGSGANVLTF
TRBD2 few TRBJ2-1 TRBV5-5 TGTGCCAGCAGGCAAACTTGGGGACTAGCGGGAAGGAATGAGCAGTTCTTC CASRQTWGLAGRNEQFF
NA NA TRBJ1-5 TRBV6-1 TGTGCCAGCAGACAGATCTATAGCAATCAGCCCCAGCATTTT CASRQIYSNQPQHF
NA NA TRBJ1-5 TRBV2 TGTGCCAGCAGTGACGGCAGGGGAAATCAGCCCCAGCATTTT CASSDGRGNQPQHF
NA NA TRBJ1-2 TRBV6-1 TGTGCCAGCAGTGGCCCCACAGAATACTCCTTC CASSGPTEYSF
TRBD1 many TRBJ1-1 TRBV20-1 TGCAGTGCGCGGACAGGGCCTTACACTGAAGCTTTCTTT CSARTGPYTEAFF